This T cell receptor (beta chain) emerged from a study of cytomegalovirus exposure and HLA in healthy donors. Findings and caveats of the study: Most observed TCR sequences were rare, whereas some public TCRs were detected in many donors.

The PCR made use of 60 Vbeta and 13 Jbeta primers. Measured with immunoSEQ multiplex PCR; TCRdb has only the in-frame clones, and not every one. Counted here are about 270,000 clones, just over 85% occurring once; the ten biggest clones make up approximately 4.3%. To note about this clone: Its antigen is not identified. The same CDR3 is also encoded by other DNA sequences in this sample.

The CDR3 covers 16 residues. V lost 3 bases and J lost 0; bases outside the gene matches: 0. Germline values: CDR1 SGHTA, CDR2 FQGTGA. This rearrangement joins TRBV7-3 to TRBJ2-1; TRBD2 matches 12 bases. The receptor's source is a man aged 40-55 years in good health and CMV-seropositive. The sequencing input was PBMCs. The CDR3 region has the DNA TGTGCCAGCAGCTTGGGACTAGCGGGCTCCTACAATGAGCAGTTCTTC. Translation gives CASSLGLAGSYNEQFF.